One T cell receptor (beta chain) is described in this entry. Its specificity is not known. The data derive from a study of cytomegalovirus exposure and HLA in healthy donors. Germline CDR1 MNHEY, CDR2 SMNVEV (reference sequence). V gave up 0 bases and J gave up 0 bases; unmatched junction bases: 2. The CDR3 is 16 amino acids. 13 Jbeta primers and 60 Vbeta primers were used for the PCR. Data came from immunoSEQ multiplex PCR; TCRdb stores just in-frame clones and leaves some out. The table includes under 200,000 clones, roughly 13% detected once. General study results and limits: Accurate prediction of most subjects' HLA-A and HLA-B alleles from TCR beta sequences was reported. Immune exposure was documented only through CMV serostatus. The authors assumed roughly uniform sequencing depth across donors for presence/absence analyses.

This clonotype was sampled from a man aged 45-60 years in good health and CMV-seropositive. The chain uses TRBV27 and TRBJ2-1; 7 positions match TRBD1. The specimen was PBMCs. CDR3 sequence: CASSLSRQGSYNEQFF. In nucleotides, the CDR3 is TGTGCCAGCAGTTTATCGAGACAGGGCTCCTACAATGAGCAGTTCTTC.